This T cell receptor beta chain was sequenced for a study of identical twins. Study-level points and caveats: Out-of-frame TCR alpha sharing in monozygotic twins exceeded recombination model predictions. Invariant T cells like MAIT and iNKT could partly confound the zero-insertion analyses.

In the case of this clonotype: The antigen remains undetermined.

TCRdb re-called the 5' RACE reads with MiXCR, one entry per CDR3 protein. The profile shows roughly 1,500,000 distinct CDR3 sequences, 32% of them singletons. The germline V gene has CDR1 MDHEN and CDR2 SYDVKM. This CDR3 is 15 amino acids long. V gave up 4 bases and J gave up 5 bases, with 17 bases separating them. The TCR comes from a newborn girl in good health. The rearrangement joins TRBV28 to TRBJ1-1; possibly TRBD1 for D (5 bases). Sequenced sample: cord blood. Here the CDR3 DNA reads TGTGCCAGCAGTTCCCCCCGGGGGGGGAGGACTGAAGCTTTCTTT. This codes for CASSSPRGGRTEAFF.